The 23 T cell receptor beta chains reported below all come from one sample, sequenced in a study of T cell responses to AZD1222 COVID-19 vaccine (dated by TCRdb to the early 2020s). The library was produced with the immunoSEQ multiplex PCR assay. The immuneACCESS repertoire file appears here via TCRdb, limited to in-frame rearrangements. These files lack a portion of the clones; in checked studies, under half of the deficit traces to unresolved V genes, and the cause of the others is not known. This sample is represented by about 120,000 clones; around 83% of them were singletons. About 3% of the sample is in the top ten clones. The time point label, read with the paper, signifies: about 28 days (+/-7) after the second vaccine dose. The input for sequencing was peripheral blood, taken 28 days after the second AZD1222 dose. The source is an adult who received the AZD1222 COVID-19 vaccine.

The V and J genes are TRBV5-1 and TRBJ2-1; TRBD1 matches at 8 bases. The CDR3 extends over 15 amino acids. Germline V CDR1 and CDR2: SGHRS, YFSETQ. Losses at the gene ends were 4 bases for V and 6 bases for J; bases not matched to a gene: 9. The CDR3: CASSTGQGDFNEQFF. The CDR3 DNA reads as TGCGCCAGCAGCACTGGACAGGGAGACTTCAATGAGCAGTTCTTC.

CDR3: CASRTGGYNEQFF. In DNA form, the CDR3 reads TGCGCCAGCAGGACAGGGGGCTACAATGAGCAGTTCTTC. The genes are TRBV5-1 and TRBJ2-1; the match to TRBD1 covers 9 bases. J lost 3 bases, V lost 5 bases, and 0 bases had no gene match. This CDR3 comprises 13 residues. Germline V CDR1 and CDR2: SGHRS, YFSETQ.

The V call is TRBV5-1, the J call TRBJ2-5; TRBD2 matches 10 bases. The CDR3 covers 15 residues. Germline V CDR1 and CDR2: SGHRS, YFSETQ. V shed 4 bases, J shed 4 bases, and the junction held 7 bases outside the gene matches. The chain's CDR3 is CASSLKRGGRETQYF. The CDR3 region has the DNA TGCGCCAGCAGCCTAAAGCGGGGGGGCCGAGAGACCCAGTACTTC. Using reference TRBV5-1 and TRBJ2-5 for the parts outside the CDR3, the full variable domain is KAGVTQTPRYLIKTRGQQVTLSCSPISGHRSVSWYQQTPGQGLQFLFEYFSETQRNKGNFPGRFSGRQFSNSRSEMNVSTLELGDSALYLCASSLKRGGRETQYFGPGTRLLVL.

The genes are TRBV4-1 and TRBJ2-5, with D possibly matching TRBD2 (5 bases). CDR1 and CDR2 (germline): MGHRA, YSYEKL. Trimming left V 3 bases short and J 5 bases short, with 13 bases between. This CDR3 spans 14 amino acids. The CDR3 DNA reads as TGCGCCAGCAGCCAGCCGGACTTGACGGAGACCCAGTACTTC. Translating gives CASSQPDLTETQYF.

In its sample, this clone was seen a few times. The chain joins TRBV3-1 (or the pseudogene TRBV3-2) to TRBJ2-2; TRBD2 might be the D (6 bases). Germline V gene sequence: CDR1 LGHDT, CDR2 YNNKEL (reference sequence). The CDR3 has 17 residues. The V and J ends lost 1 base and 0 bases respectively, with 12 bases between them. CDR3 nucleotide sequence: TGTGCCAGCAGCCAAGGCCCCGCGGGATCGAACACCGGGGAGCTGTTTTTT. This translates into CASSQGPAGSNTGELFF.

CDR3 residues: CASSLWAGASNQPQHF. For the CDR3, the DNA is TGTGCCAGCAGTTTATGGGCAGGGGCCAGCAATCAGCCCCAGCATTTT. The V call is TRBV27, the J call TRBJ1-5, with a possible D match to TRBD1 (6 bases). The CDR3 extends over 16 amino acids. CDR1 and CDR2 from the germline V gene are MNHEY and SMNVEV (reference sequence). V dropped 1 base and J dropped 1 base, with 11 bases sitting between them.

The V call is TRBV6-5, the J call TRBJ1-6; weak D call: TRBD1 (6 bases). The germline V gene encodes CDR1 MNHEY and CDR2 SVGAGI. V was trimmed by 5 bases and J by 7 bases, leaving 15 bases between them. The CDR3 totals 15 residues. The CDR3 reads CASSTRDMGNSPLHF. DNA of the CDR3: TGTGCCAGCAGTACCAGGGACATGGGAAATTCACCCCTCCACTTT.

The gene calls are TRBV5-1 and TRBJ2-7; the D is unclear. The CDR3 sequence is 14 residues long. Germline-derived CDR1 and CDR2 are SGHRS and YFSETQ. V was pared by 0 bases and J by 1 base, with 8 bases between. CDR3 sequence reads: CASSLDVRSYEQYF. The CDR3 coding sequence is TGCGCCAGCAGCTTGGACGTCAGGTCCTACGAGCAGTACTTC.

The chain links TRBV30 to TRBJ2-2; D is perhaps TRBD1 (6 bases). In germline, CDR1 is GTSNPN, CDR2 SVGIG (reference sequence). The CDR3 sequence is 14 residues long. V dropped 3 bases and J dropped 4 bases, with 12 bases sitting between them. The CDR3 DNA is TGTGCCTGGAGATCCATAGGGGGCACCGGGGAGCTGTTTTTT. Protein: CAWRSIGGTGELFF.

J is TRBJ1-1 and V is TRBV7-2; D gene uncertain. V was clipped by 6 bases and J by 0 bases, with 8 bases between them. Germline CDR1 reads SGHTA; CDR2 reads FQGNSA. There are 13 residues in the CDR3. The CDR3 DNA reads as TGTGCCAGCAGACTCACACTGAACACTGAAGCTTTCTTT. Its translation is CASRLTLNTEAFF.

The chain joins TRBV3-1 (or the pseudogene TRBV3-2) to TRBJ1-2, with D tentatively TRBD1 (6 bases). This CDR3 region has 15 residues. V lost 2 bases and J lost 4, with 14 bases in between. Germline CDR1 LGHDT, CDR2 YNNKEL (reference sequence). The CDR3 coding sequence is TGTGCCAGCAGCCAAAAAGGGGGAAAGCTCTATGGCTACACCTTC. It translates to CASSQKGGKLYGYTF.

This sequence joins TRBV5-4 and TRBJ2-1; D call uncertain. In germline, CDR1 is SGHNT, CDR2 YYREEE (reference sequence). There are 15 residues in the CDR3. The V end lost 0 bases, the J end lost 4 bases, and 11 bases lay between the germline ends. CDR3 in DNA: TGTGCCAGCAGCTTGGCCTCCCTTTCATACAATGAGCAGTTCTTC. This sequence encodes CASSLASLSYNEQFF.

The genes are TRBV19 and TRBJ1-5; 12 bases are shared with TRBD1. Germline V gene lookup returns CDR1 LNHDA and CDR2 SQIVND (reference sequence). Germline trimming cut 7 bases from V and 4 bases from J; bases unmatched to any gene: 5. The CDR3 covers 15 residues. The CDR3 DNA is TGTGCCAGTACCCGGGACAGGGGGCTTAATCAGCCCCAGCATTTT. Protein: CASTRDRGLNQPQHF. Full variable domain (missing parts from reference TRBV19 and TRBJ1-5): DGGITQSPKYLFRKEGQNVTLSCEQNLNHDAMYWYRQDPGQGLRLIYYSQIVNDFQKGDIAEGYSVSREKKESFPLTVTSAQKNPTAFYLCASTRDRGLNQPQHFGDGTRLSIL.

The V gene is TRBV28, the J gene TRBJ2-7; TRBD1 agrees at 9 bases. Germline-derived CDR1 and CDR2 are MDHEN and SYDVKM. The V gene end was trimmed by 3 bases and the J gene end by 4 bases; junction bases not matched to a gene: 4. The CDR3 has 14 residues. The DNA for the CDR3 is TGTGCCAGCAGTTTCGGACAGGGGAGGTACGAGCAGTACTTC. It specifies CASSFGQGRYEQYF.

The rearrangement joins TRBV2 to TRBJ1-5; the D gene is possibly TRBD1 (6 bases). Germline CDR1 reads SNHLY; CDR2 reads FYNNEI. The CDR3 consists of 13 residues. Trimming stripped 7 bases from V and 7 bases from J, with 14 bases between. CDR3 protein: CASKGQGIQPQHF. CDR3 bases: TGTGCCAGCAAGGGGCAGGGGATACAGCCCCAGCATTTT.

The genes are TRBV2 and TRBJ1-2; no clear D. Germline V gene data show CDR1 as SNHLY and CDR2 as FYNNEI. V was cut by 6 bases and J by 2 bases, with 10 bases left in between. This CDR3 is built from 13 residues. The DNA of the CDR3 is TGTGCCAGCAGCGTAGGACGGAACTATGGCTACACCTTC. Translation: CASSVGRNYGYTF. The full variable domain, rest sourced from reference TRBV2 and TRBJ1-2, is EPEVTQTPSHQVTQMGQEVILRCVPISNHLYFYWYRQILGQKVEFLVSFYNNEISEKSEIFDDQFSVERPDGSNFTLKIRSTKLEDSAMYFCASSVGRNYGYTFGSGTRLTVV.

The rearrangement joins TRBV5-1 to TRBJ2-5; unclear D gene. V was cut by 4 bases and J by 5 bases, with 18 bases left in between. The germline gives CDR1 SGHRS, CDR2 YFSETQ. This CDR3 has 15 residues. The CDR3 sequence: CASSMVANSRETQYF. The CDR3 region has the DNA TGCGCCAGCAGCATGGTTGCCAATAGCCGGGAGACCCAGTACTTC.

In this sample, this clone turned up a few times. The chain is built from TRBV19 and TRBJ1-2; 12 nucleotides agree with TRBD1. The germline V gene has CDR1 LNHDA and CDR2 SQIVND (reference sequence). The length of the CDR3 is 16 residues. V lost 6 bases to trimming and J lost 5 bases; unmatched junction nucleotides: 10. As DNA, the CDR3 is TGTGCCAGTAGACTTATCCGGGACAGGGGGCGGTATGGCTACACCTTC. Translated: CASRLIRDRGRYGYTF.

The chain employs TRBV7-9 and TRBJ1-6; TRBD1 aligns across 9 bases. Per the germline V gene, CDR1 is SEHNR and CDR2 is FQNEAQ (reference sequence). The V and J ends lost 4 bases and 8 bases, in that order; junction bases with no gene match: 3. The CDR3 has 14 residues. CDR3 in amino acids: CASSSGQGDSPLHF. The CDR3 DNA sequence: TGTGCCAGCAGCTCGGGACAGGGTGATTCACCCCTCCACTTT.

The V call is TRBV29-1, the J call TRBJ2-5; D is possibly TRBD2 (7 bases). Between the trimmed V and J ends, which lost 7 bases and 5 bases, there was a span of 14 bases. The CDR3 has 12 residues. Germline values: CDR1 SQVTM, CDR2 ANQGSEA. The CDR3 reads CSAGGLTETQYF. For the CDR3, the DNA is TGCAGCGCCGGGGGGCTGACGGAGACCCAGTACTTC. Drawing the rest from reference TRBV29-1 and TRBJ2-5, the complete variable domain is SAVISQKPSRDICQRGTSLTIQCQVDSQVTMMFWYRQQPGQSLTLIATANQGSEATYESGFVIDKFPISRPNLTFSTLTVSNMSPEDSSIYLCSAGGLTETQYFGPGTRLLVL.

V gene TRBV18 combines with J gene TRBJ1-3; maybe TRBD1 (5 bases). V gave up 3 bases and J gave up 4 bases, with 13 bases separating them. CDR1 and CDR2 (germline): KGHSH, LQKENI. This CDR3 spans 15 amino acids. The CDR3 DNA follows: TGTGCCAGCTCACCGGATCAGGGATCGGGAAACACCATATATTTT. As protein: CASSPDQGSGNTIYF.

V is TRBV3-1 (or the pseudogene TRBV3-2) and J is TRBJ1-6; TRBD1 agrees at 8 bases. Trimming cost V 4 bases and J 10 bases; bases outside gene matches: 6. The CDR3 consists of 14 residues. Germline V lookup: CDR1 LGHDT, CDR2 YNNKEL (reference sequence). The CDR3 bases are TGTGCCAGCAGCCGGGACAGGTCGAAATCACCCCTCCACTTT. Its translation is CASSRDRSKSPLHF.

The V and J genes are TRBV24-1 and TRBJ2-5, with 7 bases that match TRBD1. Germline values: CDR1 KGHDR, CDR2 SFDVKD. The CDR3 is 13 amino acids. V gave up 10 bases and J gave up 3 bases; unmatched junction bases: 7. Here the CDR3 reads CATNFRGKETQYF. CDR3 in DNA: TGTGCCACAAACTTCAGGGGGAAAGAGACCCAGTACTTC.